This T cell receptor beta chain was retrieved from a study of T cells in Graves' hyperthyroidism and ophthalmopathy. This CDR3 is built from 13 residues. Germline CDR1 is SGDLS and CDR2 is YYNGEE. V lost 0 bases to trimming and J lost 4 bases, with 5 bases between them. Study results and caveats: Expanded thyroid clonotypes (above 0.001) were mostly also found in blood.

Template material for amplifying TCR beta CDR3 regions consisted of RNA transcripts. When the TCR CDR3 underwent first-round RT-PCR, the HTBI primer set was used. TCRdb processed the multiplex PCR reads anew with MiXCR; each CDR3 protein has one entry. Of 500,000 to 700,000 distinct CDR3 sequences listed, 16% are singletons. From 10 ml of fresh peripheral blood, PBMCs were isolated. This clonotype has more than one count but fewer than ten. Its antigen is still unknown. The chain couples TRBV9 to TRBJ2-1; no clear D gene. The sequence came from a young woman with Graves' hyperthyroidism. Sample: blood. The CDR3 reads CASSVESYNEQFF. As DNA, the CDR3 is TGTGCCAGCAGCGTAGAGTCTTACAATGAGCAGTTCTTC.